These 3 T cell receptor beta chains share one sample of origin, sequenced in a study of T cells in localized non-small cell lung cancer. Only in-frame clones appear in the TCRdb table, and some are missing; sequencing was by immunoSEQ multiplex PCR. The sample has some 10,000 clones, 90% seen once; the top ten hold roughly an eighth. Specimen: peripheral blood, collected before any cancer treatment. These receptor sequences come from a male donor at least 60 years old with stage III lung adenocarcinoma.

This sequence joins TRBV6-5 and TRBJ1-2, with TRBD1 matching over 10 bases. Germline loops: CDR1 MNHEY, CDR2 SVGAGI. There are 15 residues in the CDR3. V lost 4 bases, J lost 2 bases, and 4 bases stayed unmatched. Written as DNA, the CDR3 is TGTGCCAGCAGTTCCGACAGGGGGCCAAACTATGGCTACACCTTC. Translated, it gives CASSSDRGPNYGYTF.

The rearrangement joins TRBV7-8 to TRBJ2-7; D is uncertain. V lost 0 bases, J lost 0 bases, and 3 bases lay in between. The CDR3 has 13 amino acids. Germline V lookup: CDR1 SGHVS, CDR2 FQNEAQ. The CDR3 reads CASSLAGSYEQYF. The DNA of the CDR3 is TGTGCCAGCAGCTTAGCGGGCTCCTACGAGCAGTACTTC.

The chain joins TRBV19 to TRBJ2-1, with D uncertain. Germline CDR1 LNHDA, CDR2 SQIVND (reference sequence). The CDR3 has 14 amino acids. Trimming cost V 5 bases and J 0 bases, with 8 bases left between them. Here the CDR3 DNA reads TGTGCCAGTAGTTCCCTAACCTCCTACAATGAGCAGTTCTTC. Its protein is CASSSLTSYNEQFF.